The T cell receptor (beta chain) described here comes from a study of blood T cell repertoires in COVID-19. On the study more broadly: Samples taken during acute and convalescent COVID-19 were collected in the United States, Italy and Spain.

Those enrolled in Seattle joined during active infection and were followed longitudinally afterward. Germline CDR1 is SQVTM and CDR2 is ANQGSEA. The CDR3 has 17 residues. Trimming took 0 bases from V and 3 from J; bases not matched to a gene: 8. The table came from immunoSEQ multiplex PCR; TCRdb's copy has only in-frame clones and leaves some out. The repertoire holds 200,000 to 250,000 clones, with approximately 85% as singletons. This clonotype originated in a woman in her 70s with COVID-19, enrolled during active disease. Sample: peripheral blood. This sequence joins TRBV29-1 and TRBJ2-3, with 11 bases lining up with TRBD1. CDR3 in DNA: TGCAGCGTTGAAGACTGGACAGGGGGCGCGAGGACAGATACGCAGTATTTT. Its translation is CSVEDWTGGARTDTQYF.